The 16 T cell receptor beta chains in this list originate from one sample, sequenced in a study of T cell repertoires in cytomegalovirus infection. Antigen specificity for these receptors is unknown. TCRdb re-called the reads with MiXCR, one entry per CDR3 protein. The data show about 740,000 distinct CDR3 sequences, with approximately 33% seen just once and over 15% held by the top ten. The sample was cultured PBMCs, taken from culture after CMV antigen stimulation. These receptors originate from a human donor in good health (CMV status not recorded). Some clones in this sample may be carry-over from other donors' samples.

The rearrangement uses TRBV27 and TRBJ2-5; the match to TRBD2 covers 7 bases. This CDR3 spans 17 amino acids. In germline, CDR1 is MNHEY, CDR2 SMNVEV (reference sequence). V shed 3 bases and J 7 bases; nucleotides not matched to a gene: 17. CDR3 region: CASSLRLIAGTGGTQYF. DNA for the CDR3: TGTGCCAGCAGTTTGCGTCTGATAGCGGGCACCGGAGGGACCCAGTACTTC.

This clonotype was recorded a few times. V and J are TRBV7-2 and TRBJ2-3, with TRBD2 matching 9 bases. Germline CDR1 reads SGHTA; CDR2 reads FQGNSA. The trim removed 3 bases at V and 5 bases at J, leaving 12 bases unmatched. The CDR3 is 17 residues long. The CDR3 protein is CASSLGAGGRAKDTQYF. CDR3 nucleotide sequence: TGTGCCAGCAGCTTGGGGGCGGGAGGGAGGGCAAAAGATACGCAGTATTTT.

The V and J genes are TRBV5-4 and TRBJ2-3; TRBD1 matches 8 bases. The CDR3 length is 15 residues. The germline V gene has CDR1 SGHNT and CDR2 YYREEE (reference sequence). Losses at the gene ends were 3 bases for V and 3 bases for J; bases not matched to a gene: 6. The CDR3 DNA is TGTGCCAGCAGCTGGACAGGGAAAGGGACAGATACGCAGTATTTT. Encoded protein: CASSWTGKGTDTQYF. Full variable domain (missing parts from reference TRBV5-4 and TRBJ2-3): ETGVTQSPTHLIKTRGQQVTLRCSSQSGHNTVSWYQQALGQGPQFIFQYYREEENGRGNFPPRFSGLQFPNYSSELNVNALELDDSALYLCASSWTGKGTDTQYFGPGTRLTVL.

The chain carries TRBV6-6 and TRBJ2-3; the D gene is possibly TRBD2 (6 bases). CDR3 size: 16 residues. V lost 0 bases to trimming and J lost 4 bases, with 14 bases between them. CDR1 and CDR2 (germline): MNHNY, SVGAGI (reference sequence). The CDR3 spells CASSYSPGRGADTQYF. The DNA of the CDR3 is TGTGCCAGCAGTTACTCCCCCGGGAGAGGTGCAGATACGCAGTATTTT.

On this clonotype itself: Here the CDR3 omits its conserved ending phenylalanine or tryptophan, so a read error is the likely source. The rearrangement joins TRBV7-2 to TRBJ1-5; TRBD1 agrees at 7 bases. The junction had 13 bases not matched to a gene; V was cut back by 2 bases and J by 3 bases. The germline CDR1 and CDR2 sequences are SGHTA and FQGNSA. The CDR3 spans 18 residues. The CDR3 nucleotides are TGTGCCAGCAGCTTACGACCCACAGGGGCTAGTCCCAATCAGCCCCAGCATTTG. It codes for CASSLRPTGASPNQPQHL.

This clonotype has just one count. V and J are TRBV27 and TRBJ2-1, with D perhaps assigned TRBD1 or TRBD2 (5 bases each). Germline V gene lookup returns CDR1 MNHEY and CDR2 SMNVEV (reference sequence). Trimming took 9 bases from V and 1 from J, leaving 19 bases between them. CDR3 length: 16 residues. The CDR3 DNA reads as TGTGCCAGTCCGGGGAGCATGGGACCGTCCTACAATGAGCAGTTCTTC. It translates to CASPGSMGPSYNEQFF.

This clonotype occurred a few times. The chain carries TRBV7-6 and TRBJ1-6; 7 bases line up with TRBD1. J gave up 9 bases and V 4 bases, and 3 bases lay outside the gene matches. The CDR3 spans 13 residues. The germline V gene has CDR1 SGHVS and CDR2 FNYEAQ. Written as DNA, the CDR3 is TGTGCCAGCAGCTCCGACAGGGTTTCACCCCTCCACTTT. Encoded protein: CASSSDRVSPLHF.

The V and J genes are TRBV18 and TRBJ1-3; D uncertain. CDR1 KGHSH and CDR2 LQKENI come from the germline V gene. Trimming cost V 2 bases and J 0 bases, with 8 bases left between them. This CDR3 is built from 15 residues. The CDR3 DNA is TGTGCCAGCTCACCAACGGGCCACTCTGGAAACACCATATATTTT. Protein sequence: CASSPTGHSGNTIYF.

The chain recombines TRBV15 with TRBJ2-1; perhaps TRBD2 as D (5 bases). CDR1 and CDR2 from the germline V gene are LNHNV and YYDKDF (reference sequence). The CDR3 length is 17 residues. Trimming stripped 0 bases from V and 5 bases from J, with 17 bases between. CDR3 sequence (DNA): TGTGCCACCAGCAGAGAGATGGGGAGAGGGAATAACAATGAGCAGTTCTTC. Translation gives CATSREMGRGNNNEQFF.

This sequence joins TRBV5-5 and TRBJ2-1, with D perhaps assigned TRBD1 or TRBD2 (5 bases each). Germline V gene sequence: CDR1 SGHKS, CDR2 YYEKEE (reference sequence). The CDR3 length is 15 residues. The V end was cut by 4 bases, the J end by 0 bases, with 11 bases between. The CDR3: CASSPDGGSYNEQFF. CDR3 nucleotides: TGTGCCAGCAGCCCGGATGGGGGCTCCTACAATGAGCAGTTCTTC.

The chain combines TRBV2 with TRBJ2-5; 7 bases agree with TRBD1. Germline V CDR1 and CDR2: SNHLY, FYNNEI. This CDR3 has 15 residues. Losses at the gene ends were 1 base for V and 5 bases for J; bases not matched to a gene: 7. CDR3 in amino acids: CASSEGWDSEETQYF. DNA of the CDR3: TGTGCCAGCAGTGAAGGGTGGGACAGCGAGGAGACCCAGTACTTC.

This clonotype was detected many times. This sequence joins TRBV7-9 and TRBJ1-2; TRBD1 aligns across 7 bases. Trimming cost V 4 bases and J 2 bases; bases outside gene matches: 4. CDR1 and CDR2 from the germline V gene are SEHNR and FQNEAQ (reference sequence). The CDR3 is 14 residues long. The CDR3 loop is CASSSSQGNYGYTF. The CDR3 DNA sequence: TGTGCCAGCAGCTCCTCACAGGGGAACTATGGCTACACCTTC.

This rearrangement joins TRBV7-8 to TRBJ2-2; no reliable D call. The CDR3 is 14 residues long. Germline lookup yields CDR1 SGHVS and CDR2 FQNEAQ. V dropped 3 bases and J dropped 9 bases, with 14 bases sitting between them. As DNA, the CDR3 is TGTGCCAGCAGCTTTACCTCCTCCGGAAGGGAGCTGTTTTTT. This codes for CASSFTSSGRELFF.

This rearrangement joins TRBV4-1 to TRBJ2-3, with a weak D call TRBD2 (7 bases). The CDR3 extends over 17 amino acids. Trimming removed 4 bases at V and 4 bases at J, with 21 bases between. The germline CDR1 and CDR2 sequences are MGHRA and YSYEKL. The CDR3 protein is CASSPPGGLALPDTQYF. The CDR3, as DNA: TGCGCCAGCAGCCCACCCGGGGGGCTAGCATTACCAGATACGCAGTATTTT.

The rearrangement links TRBV6-2 or TRBV6-3 to TRBJ2-3; maybe TRBD2 (7 bases). CDR1 is MNHEY, CDR2 SVGEGT, per germline. This CDR3 is built from 13 residues. V was pared by 10 bases and J by 2 bases, with 13 bases between. The CDR3 DNA reads TGTGCCACCAACGGGGGGCCCACAGATACGCAGTATTTT. Translating it yields CATNGGPTDTQYF.

This clonotype has only one observation. V and J are TRBV15 and TRBJ2-1, with a weak D call TRBD2 (5 bases). The CDR3 contains 16 residues. Deletions cut 0 bases from V and 6 bases from J, with 15 bases between. Germline V CDR1 and CDR2: LNHNV, YYDKDF (reference sequence). CDR3 sequence: CATSRDPSGSGNEQFF. CDR3 bases: TGTGCCACCAGCAGAGATCCCAGCGGATCGGGCAATGAGCAGTTCTTC.